A single T cell receptor (beta chain) is shown here with its context. The antigen is undetermined. Data came from immunoSEQ multiplex PCR; TCRdb stores just in-frame clones and leaves some out. The table records some 70,000 clones, under 85% of them present only once. The data originate from a study of radiotherapy plus CTLA-4 blockade in lung cancer. Study results and caveats: In blood, early T cell clone dynamics reportedly predicted response best, together with interferon-beta.

Chemo-refractory metastatic non-small-cell lung cancer patients were treated with focal radiation plus CTLA-4 blockade with ipilimumab. The sequencing here drew on peripheral blood, taken from a patient treated with radiotherapy plus ipilimumab. This receptor was identified in a human donor with non-small cell lung cancer who had a partial response to radiotherapy plus ipilimumab.

The CDR3 region is CASRRDTQYF. In DNA form, the CDR3 reads TGTGCCAGCAGGAGGGATACGCAGTATTTT. The chain couples TRBV6-1 to TRBJ2-3; D is ambiguous. Germline lookup yields CDR1 MNHNS and CDR2 SASEGT. CDR3 size: 10 residues. Trimming cost V 6 bases and J 6 bases, with 4 bases left between them.